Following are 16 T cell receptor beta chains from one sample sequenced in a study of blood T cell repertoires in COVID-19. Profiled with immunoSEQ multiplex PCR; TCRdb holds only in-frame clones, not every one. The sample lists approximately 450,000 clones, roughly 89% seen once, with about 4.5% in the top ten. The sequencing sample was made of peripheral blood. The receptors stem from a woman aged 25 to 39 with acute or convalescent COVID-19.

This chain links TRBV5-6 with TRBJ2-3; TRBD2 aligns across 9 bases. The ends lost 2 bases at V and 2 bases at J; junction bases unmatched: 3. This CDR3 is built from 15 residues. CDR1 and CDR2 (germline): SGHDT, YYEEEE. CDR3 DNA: TGTGCCAGCAGCTTTAGCGGGGGCCTCACAGATACGCAGTATTTT. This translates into CASSFSGGLTDTQYF.

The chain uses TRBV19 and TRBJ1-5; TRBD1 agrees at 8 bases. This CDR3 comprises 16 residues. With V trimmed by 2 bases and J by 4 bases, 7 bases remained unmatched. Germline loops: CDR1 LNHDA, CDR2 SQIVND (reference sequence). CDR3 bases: TGTGCCAGTAGTATATTAGGAACAGGGGGAAATCAGCCCCAGCATTTT. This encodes CASSILGTGGNQPQHF.

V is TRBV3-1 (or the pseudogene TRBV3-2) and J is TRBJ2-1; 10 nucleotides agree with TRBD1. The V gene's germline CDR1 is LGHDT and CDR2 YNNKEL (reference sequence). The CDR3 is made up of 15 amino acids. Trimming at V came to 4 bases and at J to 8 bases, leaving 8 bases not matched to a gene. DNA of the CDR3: TGTGCCAGCAGCCGAGACTCGACAGGGGGCTATGAGCAGTTCTTC. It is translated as CASSRDSTGGYEQFF.

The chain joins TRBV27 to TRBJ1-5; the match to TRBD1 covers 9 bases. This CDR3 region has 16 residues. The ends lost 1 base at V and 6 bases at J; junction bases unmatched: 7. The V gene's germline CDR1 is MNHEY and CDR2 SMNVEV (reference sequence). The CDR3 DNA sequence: TGTGCCAGCAGTTTATTCCCGGGACAGGGAAGTCAGCCCCAGCATTTT. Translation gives CASSLFPGQGSQPQHF.

Here the CDR3 reads CASSTGGSGNTIYF. The DNA of the CDR3 is TGCGCCAGCAGCACAGGGGGCAGTGGAAACACCATATATTTT. This chain uses TRBV5-1 with TRBJ1-3; 9 bases align to TRBD1. Germline values: CDR1 SGHRS, CDR2 YFSETQ. The CDR3 extends over 14 amino acids. Losses at the gene ends were 4 bases for V and 3 bases for J; bases not matched to a gene: 2.

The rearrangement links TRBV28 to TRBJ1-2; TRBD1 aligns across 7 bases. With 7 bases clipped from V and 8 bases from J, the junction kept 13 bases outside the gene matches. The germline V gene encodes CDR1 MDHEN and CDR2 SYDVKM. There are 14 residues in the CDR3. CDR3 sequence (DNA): TGTGCCAGCAATGCTCCCCCACAGGGGAACGGCTACACCTTC. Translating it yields CASNAPPQGNGYTF.

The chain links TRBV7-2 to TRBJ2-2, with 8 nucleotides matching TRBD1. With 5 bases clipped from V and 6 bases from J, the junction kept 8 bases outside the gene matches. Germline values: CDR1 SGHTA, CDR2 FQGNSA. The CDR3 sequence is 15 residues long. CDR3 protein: CASSQTTGGPGELFF. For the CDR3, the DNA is TGTGCCAGCAGCCAAACAACAGGGGGTCCCGGGGAGCTGTTTTTT.

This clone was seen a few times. This CDR3 is CASSLVLPQSAYNEQFF. As DNA, the CDR3 is TGCGCCAGCAGCTTGGTATTACCGCAGTCCGCCTACAATGAGCAGTTCTTC. This rearrangement joins TRBV5-1 to TRBJ2-1, with D hard to call. V lost 0 bases and J 2 bases, leaving 15 bases between the germline ends. CDR3 length equals 17 residues. CDR1 is SGHRS, CDR2 YFSETQ, per germline.

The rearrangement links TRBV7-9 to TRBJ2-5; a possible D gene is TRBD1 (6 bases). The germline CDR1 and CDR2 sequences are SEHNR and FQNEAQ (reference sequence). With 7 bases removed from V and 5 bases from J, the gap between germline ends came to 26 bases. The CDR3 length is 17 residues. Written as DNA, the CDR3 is TGTGCCAGCATTCAAAACGAGGGGGTATTGATCGATGAGACCCAGTACTTC. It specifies CASIQNEGVLIDETQYF. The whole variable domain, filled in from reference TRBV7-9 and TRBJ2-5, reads DTGVSQNPRHKITKRGQNVTFRCDPISEHNRLYWYRQTLGQGPEFLTYFQNEAQLEKSRLLSDRFSAERPKGSFSTLEIQRTEQGDSAMYLCASIQNEGVLIDETQYFGPGTRLLVL.

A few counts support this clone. This CDR3 is CASSAGTGFTRYHGYTF. CDR3 DNA: TGTGCCAGCAGTGCCGGGACAGGGTTCACCCGGTACCACGGCTACACCTTC. V gene TRBV6-1 combines with J gene TRBJ1-2; 9 bases match TRBD1. The junction had 17 bases not matched to a gene; V was cut back by 4 bases and J by 8 bases. Germline V gene data show CDR1 as MNHNS and CDR2 as SASEGT. The CDR3 consists of 17 residues.

CDR3 residues: CASRAGATDTQYF. The CDR3 DNA is TGTGCCAGCAGAGCGGGGGCAACAGATACGCAGTATTTT. This chain links TRBV28 with TRBJ2-3, with 8 nucleotides matching TRBD2. The junction had 2 bases not matched to a gene; V was cut back by 6 bases and J by 3 bases. This CDR3 contains 13 residues. The germline V gene encodes CDR1 MDHEN and CDR2 SYDVKM. Using reference TRBV28 and TRBJ2-3 for the parts outside the CDR3, the full variable domain is DVKVTQSSRYLVKRTGEKVFLECVQDMDHENMFWYRQDPGLGLRLIYFSYDVKMKEKGDIPEGYSVSREKKERFSLILESASTNQTSMYLCASRAGATDTQYFGPGTRLTVL.

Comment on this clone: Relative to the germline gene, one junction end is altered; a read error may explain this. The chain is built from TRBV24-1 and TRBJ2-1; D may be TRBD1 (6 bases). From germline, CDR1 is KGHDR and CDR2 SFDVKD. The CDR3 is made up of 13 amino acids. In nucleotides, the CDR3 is TGTGCCACCAGTGACAGGGGTTACACTGAGCAGTTCTTC. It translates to CATSDRGYTEQFF.

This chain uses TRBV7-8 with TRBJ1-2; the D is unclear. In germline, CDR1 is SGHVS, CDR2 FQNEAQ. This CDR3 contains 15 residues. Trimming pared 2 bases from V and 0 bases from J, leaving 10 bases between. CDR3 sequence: CASSLYDTPNYGYTF. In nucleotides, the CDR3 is TGTGCCAGCAGCTTATACGACACACCTAACTATGGCTACACCTTC.

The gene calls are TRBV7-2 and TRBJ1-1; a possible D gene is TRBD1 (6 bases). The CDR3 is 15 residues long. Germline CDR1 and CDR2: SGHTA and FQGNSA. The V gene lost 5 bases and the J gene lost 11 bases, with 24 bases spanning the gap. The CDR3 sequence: CASSMDSTSPRVAFF. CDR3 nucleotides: TGTGCCAGCAGCATGGACAGCACATCGCCCAGGGTGGCTTTCTTT.

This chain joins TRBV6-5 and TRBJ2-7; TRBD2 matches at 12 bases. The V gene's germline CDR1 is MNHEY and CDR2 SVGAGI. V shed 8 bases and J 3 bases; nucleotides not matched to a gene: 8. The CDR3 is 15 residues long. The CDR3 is CASGRLAGADYEQYF. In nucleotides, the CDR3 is TGTGCCAGCGGTAGACTAGCGGGGGCCGACTACGAGCAGTACTTC.

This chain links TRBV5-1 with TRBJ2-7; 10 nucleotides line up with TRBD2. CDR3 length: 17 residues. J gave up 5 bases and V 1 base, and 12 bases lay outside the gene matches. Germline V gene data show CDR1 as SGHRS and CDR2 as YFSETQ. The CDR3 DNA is TGCGCCAGCAGCTTGCTGGCTCCTAGCGGGGGTTACCACGAGCAGTACTTC. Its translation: CASSLLAPSGGYHEQYF.